A few counts support the clone carrying this T cell receptor beta chain. Its antigen is unknown. Peripheral blood, approximately 10 milliliters per donor, was collected. Extractions gave at least 6 micrograms of total RNA per sample. These data are taken from a study of blood T cells in healthy people across ages. Study-wide results and caveats: Relative to aged donors, long-lived donors carried more naive CD4+ cells and displayed higher diversity.

The CDR3 has 16 amino acids. Germline CDR1 reads MNHEY; CDR2 reads SVGEGT. V gave up 0 bases and J gave up 3 bases, with 14 bases separating them. Using a J-beta primer mix together with a sample-barcoded 5' primer, a second PCR was run for roughly 6 to 12 cycles. The template-switch adaptor was a 5' adaptor with 12 random nucleotides. It tagged each cDNA molecule. TCRdb re-analysed the 5' RACE reads in MiXCR, keeping a single row per CDR3 protein. The data show about 730,000 distinct CDR3 sequences, 43% seen once. What was sequenced was blood. This chain joins TRBV6-2 or TRBV6-3 and TRBJ2-5; perhaps TRBD2 as D (6 bases). This TCR derives from a woman aged 60 to 75 in good health. The CDR3 sequence is CASSYSIFGLKETQYF. For the CDR3, the DNA is TGTGCCAGCAGTTACTCGATTTTTGGACTAAAAGAGACCCAGTACTTC.